This T cell receptor beta chain comes out of a study of T cells in tumors after PD-1 blockade. About the research overall: Daily vismodegib 150 mg continued in a subset of anti-PD-1-treated patients.

Measured with immunoSEQ multiplex PCR; TCRdb has only the in-frame clones, and not every one. The sample carries about 59,000 clones, 80% recorded once. Findings and limits, study-wide: Some novel exhausted tumor clones appeared in pre-treatment blood, suggesting peripheral recruitment.

This clone was observed a single time. Its specificity is unknown. Template: tumor biopsy or peripheral blood genomic DNA, roughly 600-6,004 ng per sample. Deletions cut 4 bases from V and 4 bases from J, with 10 bases between. The CDR3 is made up of 13 amino acids. CDR1 and CDR2 from the germline V gene are SGHNT and YENEEA. The chain couples TRBV11-3 to TRBJ1-1; D perhaps matches TRBD1 (6 bases). The source was PBMCs, collected before anti-PD-1 treatment. The TCR originated in a human donor with basal cell carcinoma. The CDR3 spells CASSSGVGTEAFF. For the CDR3, the DNA is TGTGCCAGCAGCTCAGGGGTGGGCACTGAAGCTTTCTTT. Drawing the rest from reference TRBV11-3 and TRBJ1-1, the complete variable domain is EAGVVQSPRYKIIEKKQPVAFWCNPISGHNTLYWYLQNLGQGPELLIRYENEEAVDDSQLPKDRFSAERLKGVDSTLKIQPAELGDSAVYLCASSSGVGTEAFFGQGTRLTVV.